Following are 22 T cell receptor beta chains from one sample sequenced in a study of a mutant IDH1 vaccine in newly diagnosed glioma. Antigens for these TCRs are unknown. Time point meaning: week 35, safety follow-up. Doses consisted of 300 ug of mutant IDH1 20-mer peptide each, paired with topical imiquimod. Assay used: immunoSEQ multiplex PCR; TCRdb lists only in-frame clones, some missing. The table records under 35,000 clones, around 80% of them present only once. The sequences come from PBMCs, collected from a glioma patient whose treatment included an IDH1 peptide vaccine. The origin of the receptors is a man aged 45-65 years with glioma.

The chain employs TRBV5-1 and TRBJ2-7; the D gene is possibly TRBD2 (5 bases). This CDR3 spans 13 amino acids. The V gene lost 0 bases and the J gene lost 4 bases, with 8 bases spanning the gap. The germline V gene encodes CDR1 SGHRS and CDR2 YFSETQ. The CDR3: CASSLDEGYEQYF. For the CDR3, the DNA is TGCGCCAGCAGCTTGGATGAGGGTTACGAGCAGTACTTC.

The chain joins TRBV9 to TRBJ2-1; D gene unclear. V shed 4 bases and J shed 9 bases, with 14 bases lying between them. The germline CDR1 and CDR2 sequences are SGDLS and YYNGEE. The CDR3 has 13 amino acids. The CDR3 coding sequence is TGTGCCAGCAGCCCTACTGGGTCTACTGAGCAGTTCTTC. It yields the protein CASSPTGSTEQFF.

The V gene is TRBV6-1, the J gene TRBJ2-7, with 7 bases aligning to TRBD1. J lost 3 bases, V lost 7 bases, and 9 bases had no gene match. CDR1 and CDR2 from the germline V gene are MNHNS and SASEGT. CDR3 length: 14 residues. The CDR3 here is CASKAYTGDYEQYF. The CDR3 nucleotides read TGTGCCAGCAAGGCTTATACAGGGGACTACGAGCAGTACTTC.

This rearrangement joins TRBV4-1 to TRBJ1-2; tentative D call: TRBD1 (5 bases). The length of the CDR3 is 14 residues. Trimming pared 3 bases from V and 6 bases from J, leaving 14 bases between. CDR1 and CDR2 (germline): MGHRA, YSYEKL. The CDR3 is CASSHPGTLDGYTF. The CDR3 DNA sequence: TGCGCCAGCAGCCACCCCGGGACCCTCGATGGCTACACCTTC.

This clone was picked up a small number of times. The V gene is TRBV4-1, the J gene TRBJ2-1; 12 bases are shared with TRBD2. J lost 6 bases, V lost 4 bases, and 4 bases had no gene match. The CDR3 is 15 amino acids. CDR1 is MGHRA and CDR2 is YSYEKL in the germline V gene. In DNA form, the CDR3 reads TGCGCCAGCAGCCCTGGACTAGCGGGGTCCAATGAGCAGTTCTTC. Translating it yields CASSPGLAGSNEQFF.

The CDR3 spells CASSSQTGSPLHF. The DNA for the CDR3 is TGTGCCAGCAGCTCTCAGACAGGTTCACCCCTCCACTTT. The chain uses TRBV11-2 and TRBJ1-6, with a weak D call TRBD1 (6 bases). V was pared by 4 bases and J by 9 bases, with 10 bases between. Germline values: CDR1 SGHAT, CDR2 FQNNGV. This CDR3 comprises 13 residues.

The rearrangement joins TRBV7-9 to TRBJ2-1, with D possibly TRBD1 on 5 matching bases. V gave up 7 bases and J gave up 5 bases, with 12 bases separating them. The CDR3 sequence is 13 residues long. Germline V gene sequence: CDR1 SEHNR, CDR2 FQNEAQ (reference sequence). The CDR3 region is CASNYGAHNEQFF. CDR3 coding DNA: TGTGCCAGCAACTATGGGGCCCACAATGAGCAGTTCTTC.

The V gene is TRBV6-5, the J gene TRBJ1-1; possibly TRBD1 for D (5 bases). V dropped 10 bases and J dropped 1 base, with 13 bases sitting between them. Germline CDR1 is MNHEY and CDR2 is SVGAGI. The CDR3 runs 13 residues. CDR3 sequence reads: CATHRDGNTEAFF. The CDR3 DNA is TGTGCCACGCATAGGGACGGGAACACTGAAGCTTTCTTT.

V gene TRBV5-1 combines with J gene TRBJ1-4; TRBD1 agrees at 7 bases. V shed 4 bases and J 2 bases; nucleotides not matched to a gene: 8. Looked up from germline, CDR1 is SGHRS and CDR2 is YFSETQ. This CDR3 is 16 amino acids long. CDR3 nucleotides: TGCGCCAGCAGCCCTGGACAGGTTTCGACTAATGAAAAACTGTTTTTT. Protein sequence: CASSPGQVSTNEKLFF.

The chain recombines TRBV4-1 with TRBJ2-7, with 7 bases that match TRBD1. Trimming took 4 bases from V and 4 from J; bases not matched to a gene: 10. This CDR3 region has 15 residues. CDR1 is MGHRA and CDR2 is YSYEKL in the germline V gene. In DNA form, the CDR3 reads TGCGCCAGCAGCCTCATAAGCGCAGGGGGATACGAGCAGTACTTC. Protein sequence: CASSLISAGGYEQYF.

V is TRBV6-5 and J is TRBJ1-3; D not certain. Per germline, CDR1 MNHEY and CDR2 SVGAGI. V lost 3 bases to trimming and J lost 0 bases, with 6 bases between them. The CDR3 length is 14 residues. As DNA, the CDR3 is TGTGCCAGCAGTTATGCCTACTCTGGAAACACCATATATTTT. Protein sequence: CASSYAYSGNTIYF.

The chain joins TRBV2 to TRBJ2-5, with D maybe TRBD2 (6 bases). Looked up from germline, CDR1 is SNHLY and CDR2 is FYNNEI. This CDR3 spans 12 amino acids. V lost 7 bases and J lost 5, with 11 bases in between. The CDR3 DNA follows: TGTGCCAGCACTCTGGGGAGGGAGACCCAGTACTTC. Amino acid sequence: CASTLGRETQYF.

In DNA form, the CDR3 reads TGTGCCAGCAGCCTCGAGGAAGGACAGGGGGCCCAGGAGCAGTTCTTC. It codes for CASSLEEGQGAQEQFF. The J gene is TRBJ2-1, the V gene TRBV14; 11 bases are a match to TRBD1. Germline-derived CDR1 and CDR2 are SGHDN and FVKESK. V lost 4 bases to trimming and J lost 10 bases; unmatched junction nucleotides: 12. This CDR3 has 16 residues.

The V and J genes are TRBV19 and TRBJ2-1; 7 nucleotides match TRBD2. Germline assignment: CDR1 LNHDA and CDR2 SQIVND (reference sequence). This CDR3 region has 14 residues. V gave up 5 bases and J gave up 6 bases; unmatched junction bases: 7. CDR3 loop: CASSELAEANEQFF. The CDR3 nucleotides are TGTGCCAGTAGTGAGCTAGCGGAGGCCAATGAGCAGTTCTTC.

The chain has TRBV4-2 and TRBJ2-7; 12 nucleotides align to TRBD2. The germline V gene encodes CDR1 LGHNA and CDR2 YNFKEQ. J lost 5 bases, V lost 0 bases, and 11 bases had no gene match. The CDR3 sequence is 18 residues long. The CDR3 sequence is CASSQDWATSGRLDEQYF. The CDR3 nucleotides read TGTGCCAGCAGCCAAGATTGGGCGACTAGCGGGAGACTCGACGAGCAGTACTTC.

This chain links TRBV5-1 with TRBJ2-1; the D is unclear. The length of the CDR3 is 15 residues. Germline V gene sequence: CDR1 SGHRS, CDR2 YFSETQ. Trimming stripped 0 bases from V and 2 bases from J, with 9 bases between. The CDR3 loop reads CASSLERSTYNEQFF. In DNA, the CDR3 is TGCGCCAGCAGCTTGGAGAGGAGCACCTACAATGAGCAGTTCTTC.

The chain carries TRBV5-5 and TRBJ1-1; D ambiguous. Deletions cut 2 bases from V and 2 bases from J, with 7 bases between. Germline CDR1 SGHKS, CDR2 YYEKEE (reference sequence). The CDR3 totals 13 residues. The CDR3 DNA reads as TGTGCCAGCAGCTTTCACAGTAACACTGAAGCTTTCTTT. Translated, it gives CASSFHSNTEAFF.

This clone was detected once. The DNA for the CDR3 is TGCAGTGCTAGACGAGACTACGAGCAGTACTTC. Protein product: CSARRDYEQYF. V and J are TRBV20-1 and TRBJ2-7; D remains ambiguous. The CDR3 sequence is 11 residues long. Germline V lookup: CDR1 DFQATT, CDR2 SNEGSKA (reference sequence). V lost 2 bases and J 3 bases, leaving 5 bases between the germline ends.

The rearrangement links TRBV12-5 to TRBJ2-7; D might be TRBD1 (6 bases). Germline V gene sequence: CDR1 LGHNT, CDR2 FRNRAP. The CDR3 covers 19 residues. V lost 2 bases, J lost 2 bases, and 25 bases lay in between. The CDR3 sequence: CASGLPRGSQGLLTYEQYF. The CDR3 DNA reads as TGTGCTAGTGGTTTGCCGAGAGGGTCCCAGGGGCTCCTTACCTACGAGCAGTACTTC. The variable domain in full, completed from reference TRBV12-5 and TRBJ2-7, reads DARVTQTPRHKVTEMGQEVTMRCQPILGHNTVFWYRQTMMQGLELLAYFRNRAPLDDSGMPKDRFSAEMPDATLATLKIQPSEPRDSAVYFCASGLPRGSQGLLTYEQYFGPGTRLTVT.

The chain combines TRBV2 with TRBJ2-6; 8 nucleotides match TRBD1. V dropped 2 bases and J dropped 0; count of bases not matched to a gene: 6. Germline V gives CDR1 SNHLY, CDR2 FYNNEI. CDR3 length equals 18 residues. This CDR3 is CASSETDRASSGANVLTF. CDR3 DNA sequence: TGTGCCAGCAGTGAAACGGACAGGGCATCCTCTGGGGCCAACGTCCTGACTTTC.

This clone was seen only a few times. The V gene is TRBV4-1, the J gene TRBJ1-5, with 8 bases identical to TRBD1. Germline V gene sequence: CDR1 MGHRA, CDR2 YSYEKL. This CDR3 is built from 13 residues. Trimming removed 6 bases from V and 7 bases from J; junction bases left unmatched: 5. The CDR3 loop is CASSGQGDQPQHF. The DNA for the CDR3 is TGCGCCAGCAGTGGACAGGGCGACCAGCCCCAGCATTTT.

In this sample, this clone turned up once. The chain carries TRBV6-1 and TRBJ1-2; D remains ambiguous. Per the germline V gene, CDR1 is MNHNS and CDR2 is SASEGT. Trimming took off 8 bases at V and 0 bases at J, with 10 bases between the two ends. The CDR3 loop spans 13 amino acids. The CDR3 region is CASRTATNYGYTF. The CDR3, as DNA: TGTGCCAGCCGGACGGCAACTAACTATGGCTACACCTTC.